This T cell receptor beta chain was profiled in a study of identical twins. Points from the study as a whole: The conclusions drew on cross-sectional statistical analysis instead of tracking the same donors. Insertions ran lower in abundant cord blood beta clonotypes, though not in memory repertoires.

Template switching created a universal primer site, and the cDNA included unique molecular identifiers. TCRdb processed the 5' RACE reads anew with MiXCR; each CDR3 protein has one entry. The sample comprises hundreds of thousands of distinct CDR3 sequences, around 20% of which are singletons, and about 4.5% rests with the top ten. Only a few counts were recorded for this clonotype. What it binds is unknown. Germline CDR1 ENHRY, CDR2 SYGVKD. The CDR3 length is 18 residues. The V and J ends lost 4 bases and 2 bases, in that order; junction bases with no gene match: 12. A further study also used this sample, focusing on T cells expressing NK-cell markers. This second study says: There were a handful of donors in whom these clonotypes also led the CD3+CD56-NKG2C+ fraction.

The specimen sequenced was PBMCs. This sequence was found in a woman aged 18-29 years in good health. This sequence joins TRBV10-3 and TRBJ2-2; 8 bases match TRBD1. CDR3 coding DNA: TGTGCCATCAGTGGGGCCCCGACAGGGGAGGATAACACCGGGGAGCTGTTTTTT. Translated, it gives CAISGAPTGEDNTGELFF.